This entry lists 16 T cell receptor beta chains sequenced from one sample in a study of human T cells and chemical hapten exposure. TCRdb redid the calling of the RACE reads with MiXCR, one entry per CDR3 protein. The table lists about 70,000 distinct CDR3 sequences, 8.5% of them singletons. The time point denotes: patch test 2, 6 weeks after DPC sensitization. The treatment denotes: therapeutic diphenylcyclopropenone sensitization with weekly scalp DPC. Sequenced material: whole blood, taken in connection with sensitization to the hapten diphenylcyclopropenone (DPC). These receptors originate from a woman aged 45-60 years with alopecia areata. Some clones in this sample may be carry-over from other donors' samples.

The genes are TRBV11-1 and TRBJ2-3, with D unresolved. Germline V gene sequence: CDR1 SGHAT, CDR2 FQDESV (reference sequence). The CDR3 is made up of 15 amino acids. Trimming took off 0 bases at V and 2 bases at J, with 9 bases between the two ends. In DNA form, the CDR3 reads TGTGCCAGCAGCTTAGCGGCAGGTCCCACAGATACGCAGTATTTT. It yields the protein CASSLAAGPTDTQYF.

This clonotype occurred many times. This chain connects TRBV5-5 to TRBJ1-1, with D hard to call. Looked up from germline, CDR1 is SGHKS and CDR2 is YYEKEE (reference sequence). V was clipped by 3 bases and J by 10 bases, with 10 bases between them. The CDR3 consists of 11 residues. The CDR3, as DNA: TGTGCCAGCAGCTGGGAGTCCGGAGCTTTCTTT. Encoded protein: CASSWESGAFF.

This chain links TRBV2 with TRBJ2-7, with 9 bases matching TRBD2. This CDR3 contains 16 residues. Germline loops: CDR1 SNHLY, CDR2 FYNNEI. V shed 2 bases, J shed 0 bases, and the junction held 5 bases outside the gene matches. The CDR3 coding sequence is TGTGCCAGCAGTGAATTGGCTAGCGGGGCCTCCTACGAGCAGTACTTC. Encoded protein: CASSELASGASYEQYF.

There are a few counts of this clonotype. The rearrangement uses TRBV14 and TRBJ2-4; D possibly corresponds to TRBD2 (6 bases). CDR3 length: 13 residues. The ends were cut back, 4 bases at V and 6 bases at J, with 10 bases in the middle. CDR1 and CDR2 from the germline V gene are SGHDN and FVKESK. Here the CDR3 DNA reads TGTGCCAGCAGCCGCGGGATCATAAACATTCAGTACTTC. Translation gives CASSRGIINIQYF.

This clonotype was seen ten or more times. This sequence joins TRBV24-1 and TRBJ1-6, with TRBD1 matching over 7 bases. V lost 5 bases to trimming and J lost 5 bases; unmatched junction nucleotides: 2. In germline, CDR1 is KGHDR, CDR2 SFDVKD. The CDR3 sequence is 14 residues long. The DNA for the CDR3 is TGTGCCACCAGTGCCGGGACAGATAATTCACCCCTCCACTTT. Translated: CATSAGTDNSPLHF.

This clonotype showed up many times. The chain recombines TRBV7-9 with TRBJ2-7, with 7 positions matching TRBD1. The CDR3 runs to 15 residues. Germline CDR1 SEHNR, CDR2 FQNEAQ (reference sequence). Trimming removed 0 bases from V and 5 bases from J; junction bases left unmatched: 7. The CDR3 protein is CASSLARDRVHEQYF. DNA of the CDR3: TGTGCCAGCAGCTTAGCGCGCGACAGGGTCCACGAGCAGTACTTC. Variable domain in full (rest from reference TRBV7-9 and TRBJ2-7): DTGVSQNPRHKITKRGQNVTFRCDPISEHNRLYWYRQTLGQGPEFLTYFQNEAQLEKSRLLSDRFSAERPKGSFSTLEIQRTEQGDSAMYLCASSLARDRVHEQYFGPGTRLTVT.

This clonotype was counted ten times or more. The gene calls are TRBV10-3 and TRBJ2-5; 9 nucleotides agree with TRBD2. This CDR3 spans 15 amino acids. V trimming: 10 bases; J trimming: 4 bases; junction bases outside the gene matches: 13. Germline-derived CDR1 and CDR2 are ENHRY and SYGVKD. DNA of the CDR3: TGTGCCACCGAATCGCGGGAGGGCCGAGGAGAGACCCAGTACTTC. Protein sequence: CATESREGRGETQYF.

A few counts support this clonotype. The chain links TRBV3-1 to TRBJ2-2; D remains unclear. Germline V gene lookup returns CDR1 LGHDT and CDR2 YNNKEL (reference sequence). Trimming removed 3 bases from V and 1 base from J, with 6 bases in between. The CDR3 sequence is 14 residues long. This CDR3 reads CASSQRRNTGELFF. In DNA, the CDR3 is TGTGCCAGCAGCCAGCGAAGGAACACCGGGGAGCTGTTTTTT.

There are many counts of this clonotype. This chain connects TRBV4-1 to TRBJ1-6; D not certain. This CDR3 comprises 16 residues. Trimming shortened V by 0 bases and J by 9 bases, and 15 bases separated the two germline ends. Germline-derived CDR1 and CDR2 are MGHRA and YSYEKL. The CDR3 DNA sequence: TGCGCCAGCAGCCAAGATTTCCCGGGCAATGGTTCACCCCTCCACTTT. This codes for CASSQDFPGNGSPLHF.

This clonotype was observed many times. The rearrangement joins TRBV6-2 or TRBV6-3 to TRBJ1-1; D call uncertain. Germline-derived CDR1 and CDR2 are MNHEY and SVGEGT. Trimming took off 5 bases at V and 4 bases at J, with 23 bases between the two ends. CDR3 length: 17 amino acids. The CDR3 bases are TGTGCCAGCAGTGAGGCCCGGGGTTTGTTTAGCACCACTGAAGCTTTCTTT. Translation gives CASSEARGLFSTTEAFF.

There are a few counts of this clonotype. J is TRBJ2-2 and V is TRBV29-1, with D tentatively TRBD1 (7 bases). V lost 7 bases to trimming and J lost 5 bases, with 11 bases between them. CDR3 length: 12 residues. Germline V gives CDR1 SQVTM, CDR2 ANQGSEA. The CDR3 sequence is CSAPGGTGELFF. In DNA, the CDR3 is TGCAGCGCCCCAGGGGGGACCGGGGAGCTGTTTTTT.

The chain is built from TRBV5-6 and TRBJ1-1; unclear D gene. CDR1 and CDR2 from the germline V gene are SGHDT and YYEEEE. With 2 bases removed from V and 6 bases from J, the gap between germline ends came to 8 bases. The CDR3 covers 12 residues. The CDR3 DNA is TGTGCCAGCAGCTTTGAGGGAGCTGAAGCTTTCTTT. Encoded protein: CASSFEGAEAFF.

There are a few counts of this clonotype. The chain couples TRBV7-9 to TRBJ2-1, with 8 bases fitting TRBD2. The CDR3 runs 18 residues. CDR1 and CDR2 (germline): SEHNR, FQNEAQ (reference sequence). V trimming: 5 bases; J trimming: 3 bases; junction bases outside the gene matches: 15. The CDR3 DNA reads TGTGCCAGCAGCCACTTTATGACTAGCGAGAAGGACTACAATGAGCAGTTCTTC. Amino acid sequence: CASSHFMTSEKDYNEQFF.

The genes are TRBV6-1 and TRBJ2-3; weak D call: TRBD2 (6 bases). The CDR3 is 15 residues long. CDR1 and CDR2 (germline): MNHNS, SASEGT. The V end was cut by 4 bases, the J end by 8 bases, with 19 bases between. The CDR3 here is CASSGRGGATGTQYF. CDR3 in DNA: TGTGCCAGCAGTGGGAGAGGAGGGGCTACGGGTACGCAGTATTTT.

This clonotype was seen at least ten times. The rearrangement uses TRBV28 and TRBJ2-1, with D perhaps matching TRBD2 (5 bases). Germline CDR1 MDHEN, CDR2 SYDVKM. This CDR3 region has 14 residues. V lost 7 bases to trimming and J lost 4 bases, with 14 bases between them. This chain's CDR3 is CASTGSGPYNEQFF. CDR3 nucleotide sequence: TGTGCCAGCACTGGGAGCGGCCCGTACAATGAGCAGTTCTTC.

The table lists this clonotype with many counts. CDR3 amino acids: CASSFPGNYGYTF. CDR3 in DNA: TGTGCCAGCAGTTTCCCAGGGAACTATGGCTACACCTTC. The chain combines TRBV12-3 or TRBV12-4 with TRBJ1-2; the D gene is possibly TRBD1 (5 bases). The ends were cut back, 3 bases at V and 2 bases at J, with 7 bases in the middle. The CDR3 has 13 amino acids.